A selection of T cell receptor beta chains follows, all from one sample in a study of blood T cells in healthy people across ages. MiXCR was run by TCRdb on the 5' RACE reads, yielding one entry per CDR3 protein. The sample records 540,000 or so distinct CDR3 sequences, about 24% being singletons. The same sample was also studied in work on T cells of mothers and their children.

The sequenced sample consisted of blood. The source is a boy aged 5-17 years in good health. Each CDR3 is given with its conserved first and last residue. The order of the fields is clone size, V gene, D gene, J gene, CDR3 protein, CDR3 DNA. The D gene is left open where the match is weak. A row's size may be missing; if present it is once, few, many or a size class.

clone size: few; V gene: TRBV12-3/TRBV12-4; D gene: -; J gene: TRBJ1-2; CDR3 protein: CASSANRDGYTF; CDR3 DNA: TGTGCCAGCAGTGCCAACAGGGATGGCTACACCTTC
clone size: many; V gene: TRBV7-2; D gene: -; J gene: TRBJ2-5; CDR3 protein: CASSYRDYQETQYF; CDR3 DNA: TGTGCCAGCAGCTACCGGGACTACCAAGAGACCCAGTACTTC
clone size: -; V gene: TRBV7-8; D gene: -; J gene: TRBJ2-1; CDR3 protein: CASSSGQTAYNEQFF; CDR3 DNA: TGTGCCAGCAGCTCCGGACAGACCGCCTACAATGAGCAGTTCTTC
clone size: few; V gene: TRBV4-3; D gene: -; J gene: TRBJ2-5; CDR3 protein: CASSQELGPVGETQYF; CDR3 DNA: TGCGCCAGCAGCCAAGAATTAGGCCCGGTCGGCGAGACCCAGTACTTC
clone size: -; V gene: TRBV5-4; D gene: TRBD2; J gene: TRBJ2-1; CDR3 protein: CASSLAWASGSRDEQFF; CDR3 DNA: TGTGCCAGCAGCTTGGCCTGGGCTAGCGGGAGTAGGGATGAGCAGTTCTTC
clone size: -; V gene: TRBV2; D gene: TRBD1; J gene: TRBJ2-1; CDR3 protein: CASSVTPTGQAVGGHVLYNEQFF; CDR3 DNA: TGTGCCAGCAGTGTAACCCCAACAGGACAGGCCGTGGGTGGACATGTTCTGTACAATGAGCAGTTCTTC
clone size: -; V gene: TRBV6-6; D gene: -; J gene: TRBJ2-3; CDR3 protein: CASSYSHTDTQYF; CDR3 DNA: TGTGCCAGCAGTTATTCCCATACAGATACGCAGTATTTT
clone size: few; V gene: TRBV18; D gene: -; J gene: TRBJ1-1; CDR3 protein: CASSPPTARGATEAFF; CDR3 DNA: TGTGCCAGCTCACCACCTACGGCACGGGGCGCCACTGAAGCTTTCTTT
clone size: -; V gene: TRBV4-2; D gene: TRBD1; J gene: TRBJ1-2; CDR3 protein: CASSQIGQGDGYTF; CDR3 DNA: TGTGCCAGCAGCCAAATCGGACAGGGGGATGGCTACACCTTC
clone size: -; V gene: TRBV19; D gene: -; J gene: TRBJ2-1; CDR3 protein: CASSIASLHGQFF; CDR3 DNA: TGTGCCAGTAGTATCGCTAGTCTCCATGGGCAGTTCTTC
clone size: -; V gene: TRBV7-2; D gene: -; J gene: TRBJ2-5; CDR3 protein: CASSFGVGLTQETQYF; CDR3 DNA: TGTGCCAGCAGCTTTGGAGTAGGGCTAACCCAAGAGACCCAGTACTTC
clone size: -; V gene: TRBV28; D gene: -; J gene: TRBJ2-5; CDR3 protein: CASSLPYLETQYF; CDR3 DNA: TGTGCCAGCAGCCTACCATATCTGGAGACCCAGTACTTC
clone size: -; V gene: TRBV11-2; D gene: -; J gene: TRBJ2-7; CDR3 protein: CASSSPVASLNYEQYF; CDR3 DNA: TGTGCCAGCAGCTCCCCTGTGGCTAGCTTAAACTACGAGCAGTACTTC
clone size: few; V gene: TRBV6-6; D gene: TRBD2; J gene: TRBJ2-1; CDR3 protein: CASTSGRINEQFF; CDR3 DNA: TGTGCCAGCACGAGCGGGAGGATCAATGAGCAGTTCTTC
clone size: -; V gene: TRBV6-6; D gene: -; J gene: TRBJ1-2; CDR3 protein: CASSPHGRDGYTF; CDR3 DNA: TGTGCCAGCAGTCCGCATGGCAGGGATGGCTACACCTTC
clone size: few; V gene: TRBV7-8; D gene: TRBD1; J gene: TRBJ1-2; CDR3 protein: CASSSRTGAGGYTF; CDR3 DNA: TGTGCCAGCAGCTCCCGGACAGGGGCGGGTGGCTACACCTTC
clone size: -; V gene: TRBV7-8; D gene: TRBD1; J gene: TRBJ1-2; CDR3 protein: CASSSIIGTGKGYGYTF; CDR3 DNA: TGTGCCAGCAGCTCAATCATCGGGACAGGGAAGGGCTATGGCTACACCTTC
clone size: -; V gene: TRBV29-1; D gene: TRBD2; J gene: TRBJ2-3; CDR3 protein: CSVRLGGIDTQYF; CDR3 DNA: TGCAGCGTACGATTGGGGGGGATTGATACGCAGTATTTT
clone size: -; V gene: TRBV20-1; D gene: -; J gene: TRBJ2-1; CDR3 protein: CSARPGGSKQFF; CDR3 DNA: TGCAGTGCTAGACCCGGTGGAAGTAAGCAGTTCTTC
clone size: -; V gene: TRBV5-5; D gene: -; J gene: TRBJ2-1; CDR3 protein: CASSSSYSSNEQFF; CDR3 DNA: TGTGCCAGCAGCTCCAGTTACAGTAGCAATGAGCAGTTCTTC
clone size: many; V gene: TRBV29-1; D gene: -; J gene: TRBJ2-7; CDR3 protein: CSVTGRDPSDYEQYF; CDR3 DNA: TGCAGCGTTACGGGACGGGATCCATCGGATTACGAGCAGTACTTC
clone size: -; V gene: TRBV19; D gene: TRBD1; J gene: TRBJ1-5; CDR3 protein: CASSTGQGGNQPQHF; CDR3 DNA: TGTGCCAGTAGTACTGGACAGGGGGGCAATCAGCCCCAGCATTTT
clone size: -; V gene: TRBV4-1; D gene: -; J gene: TRBJ2-7; CDR3 protein: CASSQDPGRYEQYF; CDR3 DNA: TGCGCCAGCAGCCAAGATCCGGGGCGCTACGAGCAGTACTTC